A selection of T cell receptor beta chains follows, all from one sample in a study of T-cell reconstitution after alpha-beta-depleted transplantation in children. From the PCR reads, TCRdb called clonotypes with MiXCR, one entry per CDR3 protein. The sample yields 6,500 or so distinct CDR3 sequences, approximately 5.3% seen once. Sequenced material: PBMCs, mostly from graft donor cells, taken 180 days after TCRalphabeta/CD19-depleted stem cell transplant. The source is a child less than two years old who had a stem cell transplant for acute myeloid leukemia, so the T cells may come from the graft donor. Both conserved end residues are part of each CDR3. Fields, in order: J gene, clone size, D gene, V gene, CDR3 protein, CDR3 DNA. D genes are given only for firm matches. Not every row has a clone size; where given, it reads once, few, many or a size class.

>TRBJ2-2|many|.|TRBV24-1
CATSDLSQGAGELFF
TGTGCCACCAGTGATTTGAGCCAGGGCGCCGGGGAGCTGTTTTTT
>TRBJ1-4|many|TRBD1|TRBV15
CATSQDTDREGEKLFF
TGTGCCACCAGTCAAGATACCGACAGGGAGGGGGAAAAACTGTTTTTT
>TRBJ1-2|many|.|TRBV5-5
CASSLAPGVNYGYTF
TGTGCCAGCAGCTTGGCCCCAGGGGTTAACTATGGCTACACCTTC
>TRBJ2-7|many|.|TRBV19
CASSSQGGSYEQYF
TGTGCCAGTAGCTCACAGGGGGGGTCCTACGAGCAGTACTTC
>TRBJ2-2|many|.|TRBV5-1
CASSLTQGIRDGELFF
TGCGCCAGCAGCTTGACTCAGGGGATACGCGACGGGGAGCTGTTTTTT
>TRBJ2-7|many|.|TRBV28
CASSFVGSFSYEQYF
TGTGCCAGCAGTTTTGTCGGGAGTTTCTCCTACGAGCAGTACTTC
>TRBJ1-4|many|.|TRBV12-3/TRBV12-4
CASARVGATNEKLFF
TGTGCCAGCGCTCGAGTGGGGGCGACTAATGAAAAACTGTTTTTT
>TRBJ2-5|many|TRBD1|TRBV28
CASSPWTGVAETQYF
TGTGCCAGCAGTCCGTGGACAGGGGTAGCGGAGACCCAGTACTTC
>TRBJ2-7|.|.|TRBV10-1
CASSELGVGSYEQYF
TGCGCCAGCAGTGAACTTGGAGTGGGATCCTACGAGCAGTACTTC
>TRBJ2-2|many|.|TRBV7-9
CASSQPGLYTGELFF
TGTGCCAGCAGTCAACCGGGACTTTACACCGGGGAGCTGTTTTTT
>TRBJ2-1|many|.|TRBV11-2
CASSRALNEQFF
TGTGCCAGCAGCCGGGCCCTCAATGAGCAGTTCTTC
>TRBJ2-1|medium-sized|.|TRBV6-2/TRBV6-3
CASSSLGDPRYNEQFF
TGTGCCAGCAGCTCCCTGGGGGACCCCCGCTACAATGAGCAGTTCTTC
>TRBJ2-1|many|.|TRBV24-1
CATSSFSGQGGTSSPNEQFF
TGTGCCACCAGTTCCTTCTCGGGACAGGGAGGGACTAGCTCACCTAATGAGCAGTTCTTC
>TRBJ2-7|many|.|TRBV11-3
CASSFLKNREGEQYF
TGTGCCAGCAGCTTTCTTAAGAACAGGGAAGGGGAGCAGTACTTC
>TRBJ2-7|many|.|TRBV18
CASSPRQLSYEQYF
TGTGCCAGCTCACCACGACAGTTATCCTACGAGCAGTACTTC
>TRBJ2-7|many|TRBD1|TRBV6-2/TRBV6-3
CASLRDSTYEQYF
TGTGCCAGCCTTCGGGACAGTACCTACGAGCAGTACTTC
>TRBJ2-1|many|TRBD2|TRBV4-2
CASSQETTGTSGYNEQFF
TGTGCCAGCAGCCAAGAAACAACCGGGACTAGCGGCTACAATGAGCAGTTCTTC
>TRBJ1-5|medium-sized|TRBD1|TRBV5-6
CASSLTGTGNQPQHF
TGTGCCAGCAGCTTAACCGGGACAGGGAATCAGCCCCAGCATTTT
>TRBJ2-5|medium-sized|TRBD2|TRBV3-1
CASSQFSGKETQYF
TGTGCCAGCAGCCAATTTAGCGGGAAAGAGACCCAGTACTTC
>TRBJ2-7|many|TRBD1|TRBV6-6
CASSPDRGNEQYF
TGTGCCAGCAGTCCAGACAGGGGCAACGAGCAGTACTTC
>TRBJ2-3|many|TRBD2|TRBV24-1
CATSDTTSGSTDTQYF
TGTGCCACCAGTGACACGACTAGCGGGAGCACAGATACGCAGTATTTT
>TRBJ2-7|many|.|TRBV7-9
CASSQPGGPYEQYF
TGTGCCAGCAGCCAGCCCGGAGGGCCATACGAGCAGTACTTC
>TRBJ2-7|few|.|TRBV4-2
CAMSLGSTPYEQYF
TGTGCCATGAGCCTCGGGTCAACCCCCTACGAGCAGTACTTC
>TRBJ1-5|large|TRBD1|TRBV6-6
CASSYLLIFPGQGVNSNQPQHF
TGTGCCAGCAGTTACTTACTCATATTCCCGGGACAGGGGGTTAATAGCAATCAGCCCCAGCATTTT
>TRBJ1-4|medium-sized|.|TRBV3-1
CASRITTNEKLFF
TGTGCCAGCAGGATTACAACTAATGAAAAACTGTTTTTT
>TRBJ2-7|few|.|TRBV12-3/TRBV12-4
CTCSLADPRVEPYEQYF
TGTACCTGCAGTTTGGCAGACCCTAGAGTAGAACCCTACGAGCAGTACTTC
>TRBJ2-5|many|.|TRBV5-1
CASSEQETQYF
TGCGCCAGCAGCGAACAAGAGACCCAGTACTTC
>TRBJ2-7|many|TRBD1|TRBV7-3
CASSQTGGNYEQYF
TGTGCCAGCAGCCAGACAGGGGGTAACTACGAGCAGTACTTC
>TRBJ2-2|many|TRBD2|TRBV6-6
CASSLELARGELFF
TGTGCCAGCAGCCTCGAACTAGCGAGGGGGGAGCTGTTTTTT
>TRBJ1-4|many|TRBD1|TRBV20-1
CSAKGTGLLPNEKLFF
TGCAGTGCAAAGGGGACAGGACTATTGCCTAATGAAAAACTGTTTTTT
>TRBJ1-1|medium-sized|TRBD1|TRBV29-1
CSVAGQGVAFF
TGCAGCGTTGCGGGACAGGGAGTAGCTTTCTTT
>TRBJ2-5|many|TRBD1|TRBV9
CASSATRGPQETQYF
TGTGCCAGCAGCGCCACTAGGGGGCCCCAAGAGACCCAGTACTTC
>TRBJ1-1|many|.|TRBV14
CASSQRYTEAFF
TGTGCCAGCAGCCAACGATACACTGAAGCTTTCTTT
>TRBJ2-5|many|.|TRBV20-1
CRVTPIHNQETQYF
TGCAGGGTGACCCCAATCCACAATCAAGAGACCCAGTACTTC
>TRBJ2-1|medium-sized|.|TRBV29-1
CSVAPRAWARANEQFF
TGCAGCGTTGCCCCCAGGGCTTGGGCGCGCGCGAATGAGCAGTTCTTC
>TRBJ2-1|many|.|TRBV7-9
CASSPGTWTLFNEQFF
TGTGCCAGCAGCCCCGGGACCTGGACTCTATTCAATGAGCAGTTCTTC
>TRBJ1-6|many|.|TRBV10-1
CASSEGAGARNSPLHF
TGCGCCAGCAGTGAGGGGGCTGGGGCGAGGAATTCACCCCTCCACTTT
>TRBJ2-1|.|.|TRBV4-2
CARSPRERAHNEQFF
TGTGCCAGGAGCCCCAGGGAGCGGGCCCACAATGAGCAGTTCTTC
>TRBJ1-2|many|.|TRBV7-3
CASSLGGSLDGYTF
TGTGCCAGCAGCTTAGGAGGCAGTTTAGATGGCTACACCTTC
>TRBJ2-7|many|TRBD2|TRBV18
CASSPPWEGTYEQYF
TGTGCCAGCTCACCACCGTGGGAGGGGACCTACGAGCAGTACTTC
>TRBJ2-7|many|.|TRBV6-2/TRBV6-3
CASSYTPGWVHSRHEQYF
TGTGCCAGCAGTTACACCCCAGGATGGGTTCACTCTAGGCACGAGCAGTACTTC
>TRBJ2-7|many|.|TRBV11-2
CASSLGGTPYEQYF
TGTGCCAGCAGCTTAGGAGGGACCCCGTACGAGCAGTACTTC
>TRBJ2-1|many|.|TRBV6-5
CASSPRSSYNEQFF
TGTGCCAGCAGTCCTAGGAGCTCCTACAATGAGCAGTTCTTC
>TRBJ2-5|.|.|TRBV5-1
CASRIGSQETQYF
TGCGCCAGCAGGATAGGGTCTCAAGAGACCCAGTACTTC
>TRBJ2-3|many|.|TRBV12-3/TRBV12-4
CASSPGGWAGRTDTQYF
TGTGCCAGCAGTCCCGGGGGTTGGGCGGGCCGCACAGATACGCAGTATTTT
>TRBJ2-1|medium-sized|.|TRBV9
CASSLNQPGADSEQFF
TGTGCCAGCAGCTTAAATCAACCTGGGGCCGACTCAGAGCAGTTCTTC